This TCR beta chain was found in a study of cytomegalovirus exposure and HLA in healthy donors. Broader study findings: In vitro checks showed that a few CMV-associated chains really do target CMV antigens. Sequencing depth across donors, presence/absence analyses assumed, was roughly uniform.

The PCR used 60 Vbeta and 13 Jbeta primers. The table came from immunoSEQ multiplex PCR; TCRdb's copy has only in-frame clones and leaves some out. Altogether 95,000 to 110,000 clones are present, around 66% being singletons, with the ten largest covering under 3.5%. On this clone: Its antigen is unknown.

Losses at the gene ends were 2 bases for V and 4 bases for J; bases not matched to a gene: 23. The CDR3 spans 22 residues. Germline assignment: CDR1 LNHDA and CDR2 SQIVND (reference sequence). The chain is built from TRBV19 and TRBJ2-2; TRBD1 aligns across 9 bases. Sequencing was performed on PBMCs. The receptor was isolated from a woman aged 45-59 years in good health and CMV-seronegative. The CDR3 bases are TGTGCCAGTAGTATACCGGTGGGACAGGGAACAGGGATCGCCAAGAGCACCGGGGAGCTGTTTTTT. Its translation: CASSIPVGQGTGIAKSTGELFF.